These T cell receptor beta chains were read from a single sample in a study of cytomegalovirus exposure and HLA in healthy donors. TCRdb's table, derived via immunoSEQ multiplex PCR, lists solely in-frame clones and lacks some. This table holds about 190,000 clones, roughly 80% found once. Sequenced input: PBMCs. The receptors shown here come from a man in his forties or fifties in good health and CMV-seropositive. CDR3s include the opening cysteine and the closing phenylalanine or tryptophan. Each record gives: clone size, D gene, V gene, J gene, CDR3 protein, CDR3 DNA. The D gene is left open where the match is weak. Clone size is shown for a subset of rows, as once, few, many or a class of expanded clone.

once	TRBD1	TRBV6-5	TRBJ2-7	CATSLTGTGSYEQYF	TGTGCCACCTCCCTAACAGGGACAGGATCCTACGAGCAGTACTTC
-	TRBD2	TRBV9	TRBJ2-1	CASSTSGGDYNEQFF	TGTGCCAGCAGCACTAGCGGGGGGGATTACAATGAGCAGTTCTTC
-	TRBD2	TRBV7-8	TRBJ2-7	CASSLTSGSFYEQYF	TGTGCCAGCAGCTTGACTAGCGGGAGCTTCTACGAGCAGTACTTC
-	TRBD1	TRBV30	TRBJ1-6	CAWGETGDWSPLHF	TGTGCCTGGGGTGAGACAGGGGATTGGTCACCCCTCCACTTT
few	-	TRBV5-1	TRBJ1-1	CASSLGTGHTEAFF	TGCGCCAGCAGCTTGGGTACAGGGCACACTGAAGCTTTCTTT
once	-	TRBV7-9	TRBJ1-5	CASSLESGRAQPQHF	TGTGCCAGCAGCCTTGAGAGCGGGAGGGCTCAGCCCCAGCATTTT
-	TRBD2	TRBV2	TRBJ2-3	CASSEARLAGLTDTQYF	TGTGCCAGCAGTGAAGCCAGACTAGCGGGGTTAACAGATACGCAGTATTTT
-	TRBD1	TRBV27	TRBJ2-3	CASSFRGQDTQYF	TGTGCCAGCAGTTTCAGGGGGCAAGATACGCAGTATTTT
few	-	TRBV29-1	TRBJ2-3	CSVVVADTQYF	TGCAGCGTCGTAGTTGCAGATACGCAGTATTTT
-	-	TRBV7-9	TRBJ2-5	CASSFTHGEQETQYF	TGTGCCAGCAGCTTCACCCACGGGGAGCAAGAGACCCAGTACTTC
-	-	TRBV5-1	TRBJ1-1	CASSLAGSTEAFF	TGCGCCAGCAGCTTGGCGGGGAGTACTGAAGCTTTCTTT
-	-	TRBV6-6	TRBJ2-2	CASSYLGGSTGELFF	TGTGCCAGCAGTTACCTAGGGGGTAGCACCGGGGAGCTGTTTTTT
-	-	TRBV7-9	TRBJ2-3	CASRSGPPDTQYF	TGTGCCAGCAGGTCAGGCCCCCCAGATACGCAGTATTTT
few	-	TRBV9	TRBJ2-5	CASSVGSGDQETQYF	TGTGCCAGCAGCGTAGGGTCAGGGGACCAAGAGACCCAGTACTTC
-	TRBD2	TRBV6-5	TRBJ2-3	CASSYGRGSDTQYF	TGTGCCAGCAGTTACGGGAGGGGCTCAGATACGCAGTATTTT
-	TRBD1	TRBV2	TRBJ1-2	CASSVEGARGYTF	TGTGCCAGCAGTGTGGAGGGGGCGCGGGGCTACACCTTC
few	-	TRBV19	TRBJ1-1	CASSAREGTEAFF	TGTGCCAGTAGTGCCAGGGAGGGTACTGAAGCTTTCTTT
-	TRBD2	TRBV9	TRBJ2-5	CASSVGVAGGETQYF	TGTGCCAGCAGCGTAGGAGTAGCGGGGGGGGAGACCCAGTACTTC
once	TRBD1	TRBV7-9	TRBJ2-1	CASSLAQGVNNEQFF	TGTGCCAGCAGCTTAGCCCAGGGGGTCAACAATGAGCAGTTCTTC
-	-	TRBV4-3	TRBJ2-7	CASSQEGGVPYEQYF	TGCGCCAGCAGCCAGGAGGGGGGGGTTCCCTACGAGCAGTACTTC
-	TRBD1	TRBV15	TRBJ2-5	CATSGRHRGLEETQYF	TGTGCCACCAGCGGCCGGCACAGGGGGTTGGAGGAGACCCAGTACTTC
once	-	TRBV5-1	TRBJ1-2	CASSSTEGTGGYTF	TGCGCCAGCAGCTCGACCGAAGGGACTGGTGGCTACACCTTC
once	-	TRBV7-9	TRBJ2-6	CASSLDRPSGANVLTF	TGTGCCAGCAGCTTAGACAGGCCCTCTGGGGCCAACGTCCTGACTTTC
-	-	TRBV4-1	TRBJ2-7	CASSQVAGRGSYEQYF	TGCGCCAGCAGCCAAGTTGCGGGGCGTGGGTCCTACGAGCAGTACTTC
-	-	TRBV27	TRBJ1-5	CASSLNRANQPQHF	TGTGCCAGCAGTCTAAACAGGGCCAATCAGCCCCAGCATTTT
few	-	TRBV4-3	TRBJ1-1	CASSQDMNTEAFF	TGCGCCAGCAGCCAAGATATGAACACTGAAGCTTTCTTT
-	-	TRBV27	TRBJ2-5	CASSLNWAEETQYF	TGTGCCAGCAGCTTAAATTGGGCCGAAGAGACCCAGTACTTC
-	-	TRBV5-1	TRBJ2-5	CASSSGQQAPQETQYF	TGCGCCAGCAGCTCCGGACAGCAAGCCCCTCAAGAGACCCAGTACTTC
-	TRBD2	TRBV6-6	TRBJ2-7	CATAGGPAYEQYF	TGTGCCACTGCGGGGGGGCCGGCCTACGAGCAGTACTTC
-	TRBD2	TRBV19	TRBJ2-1	CASRRTSGGRYNEQFF	TGTGCCAGTAGACGAACTAGCGGGGGGCGGTACAATGAGCAGTTCTTC
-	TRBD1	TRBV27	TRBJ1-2	CASSLSTGDYGYTF	TGTGCCAGCAGTTTATCGACAGGGGACTATGGCTACACCTTC
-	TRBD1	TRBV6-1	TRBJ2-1	CASSETGGPYNEQFF	TGTGCCAGCAGTGAGACAGGGGGGCCATACAATGAGCAGTTCTTC
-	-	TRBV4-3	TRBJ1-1	CASSQDSAGNTEAFF	TGCGCCAGCAGCCAAGATTCGGCGGGGAACACTGAAGCTTTCTTT
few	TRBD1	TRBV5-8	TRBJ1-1	CASSLAQGAWTEAFF	TGTGCCAGCAGCTTGGCACAGGGGGCTTGGACTGAAGCTTTCTTT
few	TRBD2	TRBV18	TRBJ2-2	CASSPRLAGAANTGELFF	TGTGCCAGCTCACCACGTCTAGCGGGGGCAGCGAACACCGGGGAGCTGTTTTTT
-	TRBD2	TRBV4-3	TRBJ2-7	CASSQGLFSSYEQYF	TGCGCCAGCAGCCAGGGACTATTTAGCTCCTACGAGCAGTACTTC
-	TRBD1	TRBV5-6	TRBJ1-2	CASSLTGGGYTF	TGTGCCAGCAGCTTGACAGGGGGTGGCTACACCTTC
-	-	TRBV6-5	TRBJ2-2	CATRDGGEATGELFF	TGTGCCACTAGGGACGGGGGAGAGGCTACCGGGGAGCTGTTTTTT
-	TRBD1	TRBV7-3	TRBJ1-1	CASSLTPATGVRTEAFF	TGTGCCAGCAGTTTAACTCCTGCGACAGGGGTGAGGACTGAAGCTTTCTTT
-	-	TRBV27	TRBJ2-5	CASSYRSGFRKTQYF	TGTGCCAGCAGTTATAGGTCAGGGTTCCGAAAGACCCAGTACTTC
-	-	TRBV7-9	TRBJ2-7	CASRSDIYEQYF	TGTGCCAGCAGATCCGACATCTACGAGCAGTACTTC
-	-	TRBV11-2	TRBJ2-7	CASSSLRRGEQYF	TGTGCCAGCAGCTCCCTTAGAAGGGGCGAGCAGTACTTC
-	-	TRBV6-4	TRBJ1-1	CASSAGFDTEAFF	TGTGCCAGCAGTGCAGGGTTTGACACTGAAGCTTTCTTT
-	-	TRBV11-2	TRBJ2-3	CASSLVTDTQYF	TGTGCCAGCAGCTTAGTAACAGATACGCAGTATTTT
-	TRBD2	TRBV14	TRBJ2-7	CASSQPGTNYEQYF	TGTGCCAGCAGCCAACCCGGGACTAACTACGAGCAGTACTTC
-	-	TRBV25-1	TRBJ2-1	CASRGGKEQFF	TGTGCCAGCAGAGGGGGAAAGGAGCAGTTCTTC
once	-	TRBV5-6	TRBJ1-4	CASSLDRDDEKLFF	TGTGCCAGCAGCTTGGACAGGGATGATGAAAAACTGTTTTTT
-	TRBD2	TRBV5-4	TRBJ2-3	CASSLRALAGGADTQYF	TGTGCCAGCAGCTTGAGGGCACTAGCGGGGGGGGCAGATACGCAGTATTTT
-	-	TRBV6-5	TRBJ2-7	CASSYNREALYEQYF	TGTGCCAGCAGTTACAACAGGGAAGCTTTATACGAGCAGTACTTC
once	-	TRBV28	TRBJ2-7	CASRSFPILSYEQYF	TGTGCCAGCAGATCCTTTCCTATACTCTCCTACGAGCAGTACTTC
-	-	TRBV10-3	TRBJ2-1	CAISEPGSSGPFNEQFF	TGTGCCATCAGTGAGCCGGGATCCTCCGGGCCCTTCAATGAGCAGTTCTTC